This record covers a single T cell receptor (beta chain). The data were taken from a study of blood T cell repertoires in COVID-19. This CDR3 has 17 amino acids. V shed 4 bases and J 0 bases; nucleotides not matched to a gene: 8. Germline assignment: CDR1 SEHNR and CDR2 FQNEAQ (reference sequence). Produced via immunoSEQ multiplex PCR; TCRdb's table is partial and in-frame only. The table shows about 310,000 clones, with around nine tenths occurring only once. V and J are TRBV7-9 and TRBJ1-3, with TRBD1 identical over 8 bases. Sequenced material: peripheral blood. The sequence was collected from a man aged 45-60 years with active or convalescent COVID-19. CDR3 nucleotides: TGTGCCAGCAGCTCCGGGACAGGAGCTATCTCTGGAAACACCATATATTTT. It translates to CASSSGTGAISGNTIYF.